A single count supports the clone carrying this TCR beta chain. Its antigen is still unknown. The CDR3 totals 16 residues. The V gene's germline CDR1 is MNHNY and CDR2 SVGAGI (reference sequence). Trimming took 3 bases from V and 5 from J; bases not matched to a gene: 11. The PCR made use of 60 Vbeta and 13 Jbeta primers. The data were produced by immunoSEQ multiplex PCR, yet TCRdb's version contains in-frame clones alone and is incomplete. The sample consists of tens of thousands of clones, around 84% of them appearing once. The source of the sample is a study of cytomegalovirus exposure and HLA in healthy donors. Study overall: In an earlier analysis, approximately 120 million unique TCR beta sequences were found from about 190 million T cells. Findings of the study overall: Certain sequence variants were highly shared and formed a cluster, and this cluster was likely a sequencing artifact. Published work reported that the classifier diagnosed cytomegalovirus status with high specificity and sensitivity.

The chain carries TRBV6-6 and TRBJ2-5; 8 bases are a match to TRBD2. The sequence derives from a man between 18 and 29 years old in good health and CMV-seronegative. Sequencing input: PBMCs. Here the CDR3 reads CASSYRTSHLGETQYF. In DNA, the CDR3 is TGTGCCAGCAGTTATCGGACTAGCCACCTGGGGGAGACCCAGTACTTC.